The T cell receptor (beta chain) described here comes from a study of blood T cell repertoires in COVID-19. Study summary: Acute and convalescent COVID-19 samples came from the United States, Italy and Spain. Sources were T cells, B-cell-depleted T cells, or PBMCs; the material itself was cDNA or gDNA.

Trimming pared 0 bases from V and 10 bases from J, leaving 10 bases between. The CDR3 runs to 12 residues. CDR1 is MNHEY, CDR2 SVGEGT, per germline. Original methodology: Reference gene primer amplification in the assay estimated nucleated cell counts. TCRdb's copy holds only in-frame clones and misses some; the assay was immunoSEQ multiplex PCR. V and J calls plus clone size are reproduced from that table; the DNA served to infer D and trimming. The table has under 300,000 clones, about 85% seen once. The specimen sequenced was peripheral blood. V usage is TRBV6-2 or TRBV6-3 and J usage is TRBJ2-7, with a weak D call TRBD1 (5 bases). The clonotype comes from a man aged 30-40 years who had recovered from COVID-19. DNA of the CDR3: TGTGCCAGCAGTTACTCGACAAGGGGACAGTACTTC. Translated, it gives CASSYSTRGQYF.